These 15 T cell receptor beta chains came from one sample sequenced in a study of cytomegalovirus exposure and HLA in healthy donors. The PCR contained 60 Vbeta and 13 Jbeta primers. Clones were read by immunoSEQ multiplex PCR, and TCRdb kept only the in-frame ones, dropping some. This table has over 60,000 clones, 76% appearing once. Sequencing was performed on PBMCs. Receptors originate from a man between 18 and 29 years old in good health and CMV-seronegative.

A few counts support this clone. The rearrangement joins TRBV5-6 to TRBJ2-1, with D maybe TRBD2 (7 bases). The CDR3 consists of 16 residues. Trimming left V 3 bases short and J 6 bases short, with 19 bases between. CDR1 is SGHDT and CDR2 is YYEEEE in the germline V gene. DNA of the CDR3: TGTGCCAGCAGCTCAAAGTGGGGGGGGCCTCTCAATGAGCAGTTCTTC. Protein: CASSSKWGGPLNEQFF. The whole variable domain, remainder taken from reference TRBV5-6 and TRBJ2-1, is DAGVTQSPTHLIKTRGQQVTLRCSPKSGHDTVSWYQQALGQGPQFIFQYYEEEERQRGNFPDRFSGHQFPNYSSELNVNALLLGDSALYLCASSSKWGGPLNEQFFGPGTRLTVL.

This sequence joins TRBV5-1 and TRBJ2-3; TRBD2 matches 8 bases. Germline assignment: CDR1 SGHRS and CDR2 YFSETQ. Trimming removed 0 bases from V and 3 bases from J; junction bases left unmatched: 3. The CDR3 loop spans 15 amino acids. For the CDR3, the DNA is TGCGCCAGCAGCTTGGGTAGCGGGGTAACAGATACGCAGTATTTT. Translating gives CASSLGSGVTDTQYF.

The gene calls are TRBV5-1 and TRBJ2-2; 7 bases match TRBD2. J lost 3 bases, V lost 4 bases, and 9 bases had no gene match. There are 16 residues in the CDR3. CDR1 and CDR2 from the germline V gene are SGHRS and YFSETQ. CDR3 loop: CASSPREVGYTGELFF. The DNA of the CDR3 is TGCGCCAGCAGCCCTCGGGAGGTGGGGTACACCGGGGAGCTGTTTTTT.

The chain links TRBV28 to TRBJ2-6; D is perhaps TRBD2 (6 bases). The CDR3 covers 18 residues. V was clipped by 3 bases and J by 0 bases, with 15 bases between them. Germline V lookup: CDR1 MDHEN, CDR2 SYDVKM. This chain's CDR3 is CASSFWHGLSSGANVLTF. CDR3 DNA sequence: TGTGCCAGCAGTTTCTGGCACGGACTAAGCTCTGGGGCCAACGTCCTGACTTTC.

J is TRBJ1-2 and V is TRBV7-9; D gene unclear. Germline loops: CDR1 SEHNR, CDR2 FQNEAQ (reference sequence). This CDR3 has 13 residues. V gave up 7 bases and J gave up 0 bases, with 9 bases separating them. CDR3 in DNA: TGTGCCAGCAAGAGGGATTCTAACTATGGCTACACCTTC. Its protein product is CASKRDSNYGYTF. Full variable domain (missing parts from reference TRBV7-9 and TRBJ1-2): DTGVSQNPRHKITKRGQNVTFRCDPISEHNRLYWYRQTLGQGPEFLTYFQNEAQLEKSRLLSDRFSAERPKGSFSTLEIQRTEQGDSAMYLCASKRDSNYGYTFGSGTRLTVV.

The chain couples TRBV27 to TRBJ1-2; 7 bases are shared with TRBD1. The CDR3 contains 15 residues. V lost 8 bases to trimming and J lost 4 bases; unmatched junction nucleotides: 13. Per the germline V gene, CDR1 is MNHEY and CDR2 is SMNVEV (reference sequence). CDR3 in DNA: TGTGCCAGCGGGATTGAGGGGGCGCCCGGCTATGGCTACACCTTC. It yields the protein CASGIEGAPGYGYTF.

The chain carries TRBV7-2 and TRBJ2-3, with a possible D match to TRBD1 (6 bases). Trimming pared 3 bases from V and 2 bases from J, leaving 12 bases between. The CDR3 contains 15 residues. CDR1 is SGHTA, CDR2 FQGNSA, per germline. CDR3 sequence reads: CASSLGAGTTDTQYF. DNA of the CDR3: TGTGCCAGCAGCTTGGGGGCCGGGACCACAGATACGCAGTATTTT.

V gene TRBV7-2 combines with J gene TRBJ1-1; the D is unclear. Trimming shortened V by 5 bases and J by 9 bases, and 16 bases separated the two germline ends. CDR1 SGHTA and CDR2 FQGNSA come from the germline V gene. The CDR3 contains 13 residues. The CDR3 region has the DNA TGTGCCAGCAGCCCCTCGAGGGTGACTAAAGCTTTCTTT. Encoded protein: CASSPSRVTKAFF.

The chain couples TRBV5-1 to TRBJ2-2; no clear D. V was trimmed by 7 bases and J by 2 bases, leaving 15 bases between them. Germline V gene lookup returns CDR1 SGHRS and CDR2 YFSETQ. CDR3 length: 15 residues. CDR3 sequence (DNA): TGCGCCAGCGCGGAACACACAACTAACACCGGGGAGCTGTTTTTT. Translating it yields CASAEHTTNTGELFF.

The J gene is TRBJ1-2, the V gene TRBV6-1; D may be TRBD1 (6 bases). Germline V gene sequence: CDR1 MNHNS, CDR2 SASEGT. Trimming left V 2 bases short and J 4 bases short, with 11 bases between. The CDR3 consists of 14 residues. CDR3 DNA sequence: TGTGCCAGCAGTGAATCGGGGGGGCCCTATGGCTACACCTTC. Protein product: CASSESGGPYGYTF.

In DNA form, the CDR3 reads TGTGCCAGCAGCTTCGTCCCCCCGAGTAGCAATCAGCCCCAGCATTTT. This codes for CASSFVPPSSNQPQHF. The chain carries TRBV5-8 and TRBJ1-5; D uncertain. The V end was cut by 2 bases, the J end by 0 bases, with 12 bases between. CDR3 length: 16 residues. CDR1 and CDR2 (germline): SGHTS, YDEGEE.

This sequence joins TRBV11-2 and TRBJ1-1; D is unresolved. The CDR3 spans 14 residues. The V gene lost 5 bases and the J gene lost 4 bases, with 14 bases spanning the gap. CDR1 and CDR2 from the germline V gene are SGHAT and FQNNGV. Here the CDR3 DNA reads TGTGCCAGCAGCACGAATCGGGGAGGCACTGAAGCTTTCTTT. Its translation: CASSTNRGGTEAFF.

The CDR3 sequence: CASNRGRGSYGYTF. The CDR3 DNA follows: TGTGCCAGTAACAGGGGCAGGGGGAGTTATGGCTACACCTTC. The chain employs TRBV19 and TRBJ1-2; 7 positions agree with TRBD1. There are 14 residues in the CDR3. CDR1 is LNHDA, CDR2 SQIVND, per germline (reference sequence). Germline trimming cut 7 bases from V and 5 bases from J; bases unmatched to any gene: 10.

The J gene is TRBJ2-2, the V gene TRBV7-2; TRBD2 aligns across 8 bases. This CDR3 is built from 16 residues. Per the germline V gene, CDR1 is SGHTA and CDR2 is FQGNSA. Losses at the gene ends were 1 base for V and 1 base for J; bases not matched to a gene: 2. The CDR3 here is CASSLGRGGNTGELFF. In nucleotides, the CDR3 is TGTGCCAGCAGCTTAGGACGGGGGGGGAACACCGGGGAGCTGTTTTTT.

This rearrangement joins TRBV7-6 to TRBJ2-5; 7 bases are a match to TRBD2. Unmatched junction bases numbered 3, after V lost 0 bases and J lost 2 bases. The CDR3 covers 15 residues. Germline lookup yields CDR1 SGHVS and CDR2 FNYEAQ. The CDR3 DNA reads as TGTGCCAGCAGCTTAGCGCAGCGGGGTCAAGAGACCCAGTACTTC. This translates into CASSLAQRGQETQYF.